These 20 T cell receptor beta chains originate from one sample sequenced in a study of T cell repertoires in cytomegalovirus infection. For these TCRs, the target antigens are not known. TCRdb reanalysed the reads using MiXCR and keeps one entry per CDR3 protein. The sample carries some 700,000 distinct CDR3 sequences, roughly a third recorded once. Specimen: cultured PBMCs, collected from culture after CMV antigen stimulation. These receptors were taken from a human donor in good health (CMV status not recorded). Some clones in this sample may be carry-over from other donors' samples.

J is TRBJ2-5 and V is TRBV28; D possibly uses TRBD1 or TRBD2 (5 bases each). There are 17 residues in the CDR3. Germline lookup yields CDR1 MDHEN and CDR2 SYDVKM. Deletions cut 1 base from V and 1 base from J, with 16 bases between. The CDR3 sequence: CASSLLGPGAAQETQYF. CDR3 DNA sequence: TGTGCCAGCAGTTTATTGGGTCCCGGGGCTGCCCAAGAGACCCAGTACTTC.

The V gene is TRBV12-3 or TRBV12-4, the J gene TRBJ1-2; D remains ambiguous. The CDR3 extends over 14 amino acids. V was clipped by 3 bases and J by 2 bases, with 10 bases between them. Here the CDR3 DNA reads TGTGCCAGCAGTTTTGGGAGGAGGAACTATGGCTACACCTTC. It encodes CASSFGRRNYGYTF.

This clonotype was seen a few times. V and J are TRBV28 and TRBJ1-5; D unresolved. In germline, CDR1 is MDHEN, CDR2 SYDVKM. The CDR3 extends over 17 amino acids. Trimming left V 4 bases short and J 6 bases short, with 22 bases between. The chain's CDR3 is CASSYGWRTSTGQPQHF. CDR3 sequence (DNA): TGTGCCAGCAGTTACGGGTGGAGGACGTCTACTGGTCAGCCCCAGCATTTT.

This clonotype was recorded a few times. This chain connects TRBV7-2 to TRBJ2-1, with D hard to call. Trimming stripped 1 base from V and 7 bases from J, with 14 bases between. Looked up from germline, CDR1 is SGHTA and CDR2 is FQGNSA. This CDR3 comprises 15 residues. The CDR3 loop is CASSLERGFGNEQFF. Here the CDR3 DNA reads TGTGCCAGCAGCTTAGAAAGAGGCTTCGGGAATGAGCAGTTCTTC. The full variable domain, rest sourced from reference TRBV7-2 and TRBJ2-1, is GAGVSQSPSNKVTEKGKDVELRCDPISGHTALYWYRQSLGQGLEFLIYFQGNSAPDKSGLPSDRFSAERTGGSVSTLTIQRTQQEDSAVYLCASSLERGFGNEQFFGPGTRLTVL.

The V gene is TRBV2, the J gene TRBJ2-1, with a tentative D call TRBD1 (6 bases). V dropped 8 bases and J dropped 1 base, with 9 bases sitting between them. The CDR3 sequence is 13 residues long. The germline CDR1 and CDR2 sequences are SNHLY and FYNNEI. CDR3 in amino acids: CASRDKSYNEQFF. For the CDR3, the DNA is TGTGCCAGCCGGGACAAATCCTACAATGAGCAGTTCTTC.

As DNA, the CDR3 is TGTGCCAGCAGTAGGGGCGGGGGGTATTCTAGCGGAATCTACGAGCAGTACTTC. Translated: CASSRGGGYSSGIYEQYF. The V and J genes are TRBV12-3 or TRBV12-4 and TRBJ2-7; TRBD2 matches at 8 bases. This CDR3 contains 18 residues. Trimming took 5 bases from V and 3 from J; bases not matched to a gene: 18.

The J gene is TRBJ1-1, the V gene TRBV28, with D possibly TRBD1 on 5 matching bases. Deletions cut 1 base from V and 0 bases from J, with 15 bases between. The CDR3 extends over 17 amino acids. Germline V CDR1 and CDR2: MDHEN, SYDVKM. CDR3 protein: CASSLYPYRGLNTEAFF. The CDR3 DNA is TGTGCCAGCAGTTTATATCCCTATAGGGGACTGAACACTGAAGCTTTCTTT.

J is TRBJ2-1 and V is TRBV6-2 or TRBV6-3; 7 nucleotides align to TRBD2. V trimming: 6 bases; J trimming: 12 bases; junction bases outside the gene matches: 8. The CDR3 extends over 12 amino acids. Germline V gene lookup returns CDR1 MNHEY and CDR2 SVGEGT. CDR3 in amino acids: CASSYERGRQFF. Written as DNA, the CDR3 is TGTGCCAGCAGCTACGAGCGGGGCAGGCAGTTCTTC.

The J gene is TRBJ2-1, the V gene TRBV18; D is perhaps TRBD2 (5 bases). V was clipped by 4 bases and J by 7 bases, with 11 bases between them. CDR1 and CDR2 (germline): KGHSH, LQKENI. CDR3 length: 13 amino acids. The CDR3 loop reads CASSLRRENEQFF. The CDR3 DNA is TGTGCCAGCTCACTCCGACGGGAAAATGAGCAGTTCTTC.

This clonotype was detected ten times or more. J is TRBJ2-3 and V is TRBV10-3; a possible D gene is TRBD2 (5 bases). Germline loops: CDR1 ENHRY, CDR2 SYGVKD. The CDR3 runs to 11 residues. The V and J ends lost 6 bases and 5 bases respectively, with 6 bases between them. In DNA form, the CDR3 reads TGTGCCATCAGAGGAGGAGATACGCAGTATTTT. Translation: CAIRGGDTQYF.

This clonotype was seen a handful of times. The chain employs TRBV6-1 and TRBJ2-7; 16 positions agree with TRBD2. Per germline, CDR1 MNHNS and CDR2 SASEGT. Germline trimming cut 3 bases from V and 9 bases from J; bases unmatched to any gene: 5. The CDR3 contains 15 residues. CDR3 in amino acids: CASSDGTSGRAGQYF. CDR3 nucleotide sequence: TGTGCCAGCAGTGATGGGACTAGCGGGAGGGCCGGGCAGTACTTC.

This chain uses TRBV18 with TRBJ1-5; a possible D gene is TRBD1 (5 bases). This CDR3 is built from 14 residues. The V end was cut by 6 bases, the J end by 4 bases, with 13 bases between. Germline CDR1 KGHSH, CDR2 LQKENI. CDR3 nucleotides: TGTGCCAGCTCCCAAAATAAGGGGAATCAGCCCCAGCATTTT. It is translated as CASSQNKGNQPQHF.

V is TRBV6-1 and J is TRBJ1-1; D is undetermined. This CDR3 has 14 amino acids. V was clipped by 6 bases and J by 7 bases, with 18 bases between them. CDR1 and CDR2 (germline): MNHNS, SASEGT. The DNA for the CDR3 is TGTGCCAGCAGCGCTACCCTGGGAGTAAGTGAAGCTTTCTTT. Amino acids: CASSATLGVSEAFF.

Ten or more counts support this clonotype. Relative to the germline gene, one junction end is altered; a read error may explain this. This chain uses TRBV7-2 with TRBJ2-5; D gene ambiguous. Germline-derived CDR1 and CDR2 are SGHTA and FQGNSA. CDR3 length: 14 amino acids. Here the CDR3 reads CASSFRGRQEAQYF. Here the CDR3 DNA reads TGTGCCAGCAGCTTTCGTGGACGGCAAGAGGCCCAGTACTTC.

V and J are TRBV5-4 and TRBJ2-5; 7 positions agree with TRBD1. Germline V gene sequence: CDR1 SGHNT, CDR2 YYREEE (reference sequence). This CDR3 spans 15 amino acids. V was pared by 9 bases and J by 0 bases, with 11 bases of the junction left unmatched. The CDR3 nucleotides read TGTGCCACCGGGGAAGGGGGCCCGTACCAAGAGACCCAGTACTTC. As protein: CATGEGGPYQETQYF. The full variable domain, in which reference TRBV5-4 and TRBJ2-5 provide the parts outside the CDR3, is ETGVTQSPTHLIKTRGQQVTLRCSSQSGHNTVSWYQQALGQGPQFIFQYYREEENGRGNFPPRFSGLQFPNYSSELNVNALELDDSALYLCATGEGGPYQETQYFGPGTRLLVL.

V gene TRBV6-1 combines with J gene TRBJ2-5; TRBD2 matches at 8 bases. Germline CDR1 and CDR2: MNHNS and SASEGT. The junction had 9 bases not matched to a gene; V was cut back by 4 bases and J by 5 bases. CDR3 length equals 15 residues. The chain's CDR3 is CASSAPSGGGETQYF. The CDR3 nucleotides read TGTGCCAGCAGTGCCCCGTCGGGGGGGGGGGAGACCCAGTACTTC.

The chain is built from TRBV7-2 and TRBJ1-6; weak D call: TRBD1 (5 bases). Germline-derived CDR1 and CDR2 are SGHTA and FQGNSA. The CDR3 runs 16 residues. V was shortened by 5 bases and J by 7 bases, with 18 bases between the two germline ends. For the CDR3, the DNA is TGTGCCAGCAGCCTGCCTGTTAGCGGGACGAATTCACCCCTCCACTTT. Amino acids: CASSLPVSGTNSPLHF.

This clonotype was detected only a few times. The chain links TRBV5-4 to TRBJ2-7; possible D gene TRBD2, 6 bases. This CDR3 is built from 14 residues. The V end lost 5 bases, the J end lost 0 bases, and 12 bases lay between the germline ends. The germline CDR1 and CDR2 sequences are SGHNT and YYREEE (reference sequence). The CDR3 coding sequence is TGTGCCAGCAGTCTACCGGGGGTCTCCTACGAGCAGTACTTC. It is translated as CASSLPGVSYEQYF.

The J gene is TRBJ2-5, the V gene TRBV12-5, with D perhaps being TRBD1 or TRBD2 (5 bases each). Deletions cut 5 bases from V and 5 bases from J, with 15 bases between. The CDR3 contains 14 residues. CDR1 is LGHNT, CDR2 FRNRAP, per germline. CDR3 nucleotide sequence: TGTGCTAGTGGTCCCGGGGACCAGCAGGAGACCCAGTACTTC. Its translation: CASGPGDQQETQYF.

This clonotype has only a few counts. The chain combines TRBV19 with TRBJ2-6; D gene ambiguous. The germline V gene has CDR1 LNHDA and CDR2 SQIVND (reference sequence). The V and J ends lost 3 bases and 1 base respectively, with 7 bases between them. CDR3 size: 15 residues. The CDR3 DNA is TGTGCCAGTAGTATTTCGGTTTCTGGGGCCAACGTCCTGACTTTC. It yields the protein CASSISVSGANVLTF. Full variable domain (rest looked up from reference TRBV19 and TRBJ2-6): DGGITQSPKYLFRKEGQNVTLSCEQNLNHDAMYWYRQDPGQGLRLIYYSQIVNDFQKGDIAEGYSVSREKKESFPLTVTSAQKNPTAFYLCASSISVSGANVLTFGAGSRLTVL.